This record covers a single T cell receptor beta chain. Its target is unknown. This CDR3 has 13 residues. The germline gives CDR1 SQVTM, CDR2 ANQGSEA. Deletions cut 4 bases from V and 1 base from J, with 10 bases between. TCRdb redid the calling of the 5' RACE reads with MiXCR, one entry per CDR3 protein. This table holds about 290,000 distinct CDR3 sequences, about 16% found once. The sample originates from a study of T-cell memory formation after mild COVID-19. Study results and caveats: Some SARS-CoV-2-responding clones were already detected in memory before infection. CD4/CD8 balance characterized clones contracting day 15 to 85, and CD4+ skew characterized later expanders.

Sequencing was performed on PBMCs or a T cell subset sorted from them (not recorded which). The source is a man between 18 and 35 years old who had mild COVID-19 (a few samples of this study predate the infection). Cell type and time point are not known. The J gene is TRBJ1-2, the V gene TRBV29-1; a possible D gene is TRBD1 (5 bases). The CDR3: CSVATGLNYGYTF. Written as DNA, the CDR3 is TGCAGCGTTGCTACAGGTCTTAACTATGGCTACACCTTC.